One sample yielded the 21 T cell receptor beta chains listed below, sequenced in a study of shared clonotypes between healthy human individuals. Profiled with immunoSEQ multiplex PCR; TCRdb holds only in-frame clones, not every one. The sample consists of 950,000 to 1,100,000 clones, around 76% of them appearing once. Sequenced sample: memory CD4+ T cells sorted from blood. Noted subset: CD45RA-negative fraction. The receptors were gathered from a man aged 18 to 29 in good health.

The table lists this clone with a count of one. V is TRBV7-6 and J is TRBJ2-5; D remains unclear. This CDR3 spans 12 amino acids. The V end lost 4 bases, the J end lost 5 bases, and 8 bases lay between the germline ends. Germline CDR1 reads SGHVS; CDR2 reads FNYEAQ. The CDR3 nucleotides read TGTGCCAGCAGCTCTCAACGGGAGACCCAGTACTTC. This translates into CASSSQRETQYF.

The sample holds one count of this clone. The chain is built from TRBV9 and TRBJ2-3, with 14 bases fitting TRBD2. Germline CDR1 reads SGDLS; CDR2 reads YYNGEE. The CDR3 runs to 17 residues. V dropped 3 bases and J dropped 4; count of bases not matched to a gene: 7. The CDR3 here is CASSAETSGRAADTQYF. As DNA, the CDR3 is TGTGCCAGCAGCGCTGAGACTAGCGGGAGGGCCGCAGATACGCAGTATTTT.

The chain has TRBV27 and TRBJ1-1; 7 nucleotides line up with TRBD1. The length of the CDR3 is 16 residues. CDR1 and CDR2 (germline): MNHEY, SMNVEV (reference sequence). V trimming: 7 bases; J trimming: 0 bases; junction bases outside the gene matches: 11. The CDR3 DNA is TGTGCCAGCACTAAAACTGCGACAGGGCTGAACACTGAAGCTTTCTTT. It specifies CASTKTATGLNTEAFF.

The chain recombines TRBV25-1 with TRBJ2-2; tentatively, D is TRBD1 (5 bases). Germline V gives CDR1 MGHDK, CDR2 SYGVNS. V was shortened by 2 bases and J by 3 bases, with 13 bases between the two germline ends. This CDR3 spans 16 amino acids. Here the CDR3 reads CASSEGRRAYTGELFF. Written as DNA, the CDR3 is TGTGCCAGCAGTGAAGGGCGCAGGGCCTACACCGGGGAGCTGTTTTTT.

CDR3 region: CASSLRTANEKLFF. The DNA for the CDR3 is TGTGCCAGCTCCCTTCGGACGGCAAATGAAAAACTGTTTTTT. The rearrangement uses TRBV2 and TRBJ1-4; D remains unclear. CDR1 SNHLY and CDR2 FYNNEI come from the germline V gene. The CDR3 has 14 amino acids. The V end lost 8 bases, the J end lost 5 bases, and 15 bases lay between the germline ends.

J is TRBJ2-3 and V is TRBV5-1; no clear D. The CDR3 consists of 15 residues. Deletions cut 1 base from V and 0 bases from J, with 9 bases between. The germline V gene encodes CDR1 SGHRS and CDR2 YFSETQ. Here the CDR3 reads CASSLRPSSTDTQYF. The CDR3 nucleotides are TGCGCCAGCAGCTTGAGACCATCAAGCACAGATACGCAGTATTTT.

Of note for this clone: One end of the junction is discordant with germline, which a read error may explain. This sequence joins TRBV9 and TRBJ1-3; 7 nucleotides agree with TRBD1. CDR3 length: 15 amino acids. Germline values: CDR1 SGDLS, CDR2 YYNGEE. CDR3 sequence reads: CASGVRDSSGNTIYF. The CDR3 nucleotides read TGTGCCAGCGGCGTCCGGGACAGCTCTGGAAACACCATATATTTT.

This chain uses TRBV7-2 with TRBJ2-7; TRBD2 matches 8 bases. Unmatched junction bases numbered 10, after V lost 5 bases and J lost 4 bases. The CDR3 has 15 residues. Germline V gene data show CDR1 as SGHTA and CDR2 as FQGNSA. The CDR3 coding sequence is TGTGCCAGCAGCCCCCAGAGCGGGAGTGTGTACGAGCAGTACTTC. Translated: CASSPQSGSVYEQYF. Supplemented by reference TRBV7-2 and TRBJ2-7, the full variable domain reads GAGVSQSPSNKVTEKGKDVELRCDPISGHTALYWYRQSLGQGLEFLIYFQGNSAPDKSGLPSDRFSAERTGGSVSTLTIQRTQQEDSAVYLCASSPQSGSVYEQYFGPGTRLTVT.

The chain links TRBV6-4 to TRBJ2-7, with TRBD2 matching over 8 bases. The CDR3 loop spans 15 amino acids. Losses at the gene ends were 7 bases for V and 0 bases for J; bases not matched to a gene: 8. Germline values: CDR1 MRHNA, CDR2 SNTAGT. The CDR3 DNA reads TGTGCCAGCATACAAACTAGCGGTAACTCCTACGAGCAGTACTTC. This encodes CASIQTSGNSYEQYF.

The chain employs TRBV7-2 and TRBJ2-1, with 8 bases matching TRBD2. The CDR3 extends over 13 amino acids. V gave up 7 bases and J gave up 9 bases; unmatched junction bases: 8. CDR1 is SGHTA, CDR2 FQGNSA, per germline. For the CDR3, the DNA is TGTGCCAGCAAACAGCGGGAGAGAAGTGAGCAGTTCTTC. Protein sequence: CASKQRERSEQFF.

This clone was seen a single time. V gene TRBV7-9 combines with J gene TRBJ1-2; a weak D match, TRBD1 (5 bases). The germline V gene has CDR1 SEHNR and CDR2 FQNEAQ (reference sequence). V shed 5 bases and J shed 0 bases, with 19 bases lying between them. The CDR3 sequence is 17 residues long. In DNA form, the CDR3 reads TGTGCCAGCAGCACCCAGGGCGCTGGGGTGACTAACTATGGCTACACCTTC. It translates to CASSTQGAGVTNYGYTF.

CDR3: CASSESAGGGKGQYF. CDR3 sequence (DNA): TGTGCCAGCAGTGAATCCGCAGGGGGCGGAAAGGGGCAGTACTTC. The chain links TRBV6-1 to TRBJ2-7; 8 bases align to TRBD1. Germline V lookup: CDR1 MNHNS, CDR2 SASEGT. After removal of 2 bases from V and 9 bases from J, the junction contained 12 bases not matched to a gene. CDR3 length: 15 residues.

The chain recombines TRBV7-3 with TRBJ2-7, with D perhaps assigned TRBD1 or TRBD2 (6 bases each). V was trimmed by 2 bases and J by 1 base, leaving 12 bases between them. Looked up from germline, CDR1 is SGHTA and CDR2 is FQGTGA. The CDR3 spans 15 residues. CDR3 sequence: CASSLGRTVSYEQYF. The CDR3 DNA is TGTGCCAGCAGCTTAGGGAGGACAGTGTCCTACGAGCAGTACTTC.

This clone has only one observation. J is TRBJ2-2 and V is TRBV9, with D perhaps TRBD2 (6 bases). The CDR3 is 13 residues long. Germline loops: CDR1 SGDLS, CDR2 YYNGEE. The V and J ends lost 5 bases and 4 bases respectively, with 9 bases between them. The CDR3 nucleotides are TGTGCCAGCAGGGGACTGAGCACCGGGGAGCTGTTTTTT. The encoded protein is CASRGLSTGELFF.

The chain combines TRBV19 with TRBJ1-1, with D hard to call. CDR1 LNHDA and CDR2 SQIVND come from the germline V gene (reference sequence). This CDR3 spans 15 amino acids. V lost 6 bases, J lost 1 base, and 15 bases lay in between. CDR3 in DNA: TGTGCCAGTAGCCCTACTTTACAGCCGAACACTGAAGCTTTCTTT. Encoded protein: CASSPTLQPNTEAFF.

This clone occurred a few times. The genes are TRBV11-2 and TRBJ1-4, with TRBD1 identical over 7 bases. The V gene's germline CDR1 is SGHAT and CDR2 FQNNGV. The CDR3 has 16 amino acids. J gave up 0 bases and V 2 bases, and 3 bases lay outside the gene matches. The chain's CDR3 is CASSLLGQTTNEKLFF. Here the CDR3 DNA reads TGTGCCAGCAGCTTATTGGGACAGACAACTAATGAAAAACTGTTTTTT.

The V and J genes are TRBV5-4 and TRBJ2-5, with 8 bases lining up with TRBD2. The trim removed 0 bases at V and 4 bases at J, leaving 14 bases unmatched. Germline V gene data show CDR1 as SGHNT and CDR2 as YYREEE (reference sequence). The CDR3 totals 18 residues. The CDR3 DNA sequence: TGTGCCAGCAGCTTGGTAATAGCGGGGCTCTCAGAGGGAGAGACCCAGTACTTC. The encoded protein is CASSLVIAGLSEGETQYF.

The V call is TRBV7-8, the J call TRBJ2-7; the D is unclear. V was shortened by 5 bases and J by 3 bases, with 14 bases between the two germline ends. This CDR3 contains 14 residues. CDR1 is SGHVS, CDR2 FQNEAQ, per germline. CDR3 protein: CASSPAGLSYEQYF. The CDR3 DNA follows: TGTGCCAGCAGCCCTGCCGGGCTCAGCTACGAGCAGTACTTC.

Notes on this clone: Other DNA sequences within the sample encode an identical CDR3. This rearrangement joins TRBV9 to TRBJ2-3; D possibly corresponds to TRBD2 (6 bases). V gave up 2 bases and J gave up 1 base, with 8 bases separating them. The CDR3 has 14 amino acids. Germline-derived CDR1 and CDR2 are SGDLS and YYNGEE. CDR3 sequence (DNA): TGTGCCAGCAGCGTTAGCGGACGCACAGATACGCAGTATTTT. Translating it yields CASSVSGRTDTQYF. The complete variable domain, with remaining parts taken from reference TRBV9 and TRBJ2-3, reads DSGVTQTPKHLITATGQRVTLRCSPRSGDLSVYWYQQSLDQGLQFLIQYYNGEERAKGNILERFSAQQFPDLHSELNLSSLELGDSALYFCASSVSGRTDTQYFGPGTRLTVL.

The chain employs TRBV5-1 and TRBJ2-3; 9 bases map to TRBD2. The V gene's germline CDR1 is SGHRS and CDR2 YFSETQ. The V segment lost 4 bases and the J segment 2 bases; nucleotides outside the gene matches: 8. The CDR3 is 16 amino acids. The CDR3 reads CASSEVAGVLTDTQYF. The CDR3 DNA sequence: TGCGCCAGCAGCGAAGTAGCGGGGGTTCTCACAGATACGCAGTATTTT.

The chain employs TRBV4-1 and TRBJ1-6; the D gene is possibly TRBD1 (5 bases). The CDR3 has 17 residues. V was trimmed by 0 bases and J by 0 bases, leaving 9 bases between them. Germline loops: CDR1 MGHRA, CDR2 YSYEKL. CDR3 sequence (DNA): TGCGCCAGCAGCCAAGACGCAGGGTCCTCCTATAATTCACCCCTCCACTTT. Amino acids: CASSQDAGSSYNSPLHF.